This T cell receptor beta chain stems from a study of T cells in Graves' hyperthyroidism and ophthalmopathy. Study-wide points: A model built on 13 V-J features separated ophthalmopathy from stable hyperthyroidism.

Using RNA transcripts as the source, TCR beta CDR3 regions were amplified. The TCR CDR3 first-round RT-PCR relied on the HTBI primer set. One entry per CDR3 protein, called by TCRdb with MiXCR from the multiplex PCR reads. The repertoire holds a few hundred thousand distinct CDR3 sequences, about 43% seen once, with about 7.8% in the top ten. This clonotype was counted many times. Its antigen is still unknown. V lost 7 bases to trimming and J lost 6 bases, with 12 bases between them. The CDR3 runs 12 residues. In germline, CDR1 is DFQATT, CDR2 SNEGSKA (reference sequence). If no ophthalmopathy progression occurred within 18 months, Graves' hyperthyroidism was stable. Aged 18 to 65, the patients had hyperthyroidism that was newly diagnosed and had lasted under 2 months. Every diagnosis used clinical symptoms, serum thyroxine and TRAb, thyroid ultrasound and orbital computed tomography.

The origin of this receptor is a woman aged 18-29 years with Graves' hyperthyroidism. This chain joins TRBV20-1 and TRBJ2-2, with a weak D call TRBD2 (5 bases). Sequenced material: peripheral blood or thyroid tissue (not recorded which). The CDR3 DNA follows: TGCAGTGGTGATAGCGAGGCCGGGGAGCTGTTTTTT. This translates into CSGDSEAGELFF.